Each of the 20 T cell receptor beta chains below was sequenced from the same sample in a study of monozygotic twins with inflammatory bowel disease. TCRdb reprocessed the 5' RACE reads and reports one entry per CDR3 protein, with no DNA. The repertoire table contains 140,000 to 150,000 distinct CDR3 sequences. The source material was blood. Source of these receptors: a human donor with ulcerative colitis or Crohn's disease, or a healthy co-twin of an affected twin (not recorded which).

J is TRBJ1-6 and V is TRBV6-1; TCRdb's D call, TRBD1, is unchecked because there is no DNA. Germline CDR1 is MNHNS and CDR2 is SASEGT. The CDR3 is 17 amino acids. The CDR3 loop reads CASSTRTGGAGNSPLHF.

This chain uses TRBV19 with TRBJ2-5; the D call of TRBD2 rests on TCRdb alone, since no DNA is present to check it. The CDR3 has 16 amino acids. Germline V lookup: CDR1 LNHDA, CDR2 SQIVND (reference sequence). The CDR3 sequence is CASSHPGEGSRETQYF.

The V gene is TRBV24-1, the J gene TRBJ2-7; the D call from TCRdb, TRBD1, cannot be confirmed without DNA. In germline, CDR1 is KGHDR, CDR2 SFDVKD. The CDR3 extends over 19 amino acids. The CDR3 loop reads CATSLTGQGLFESGIRPYF.

This rearrangement joins TRBV11-2 to TRBJ2-7; TCRdb outputs TRBD2, but without DNA this stays unchecked. The CDR3 loop spans 18 amino acids. Germline V gene lookup returns CDR1 SGHAT and CDR2 FQNNGV. CDR3 loop: CASSPQGLQRGASYEQYF.

This sequence joins TRBV20-1 and TRBJ1-6; TCRdb gives TRBD1 as the D gene, but with no DNA this cannot be confirmed. The CDR3 is 16 residues long. Looked up from germline, CDR1 is DFQATT and CDR2 is SNEGSKA (reference sequence). CDR3 amino acids: CSARDRQTGGRSPLHF.

The chain carries TRBV7-2 and TRBJ2-7. There are 11 residues in the CDR3. Germline values: CDR1 SGHTA, CDR2 FQGNSA. CDR3 amino acids: CASSFINEQYF.

The chain combines TRBV10-2 with TRBJ2-7; TCRdb's D call, TRBD2, is unchecked because there is no DNA. The CDR3 sequence is 16 residues long. CDR1 and CDR2 (germline): WSHSY, SAAADI. CDR3 region: CASRPNRGPSSYEQYF.

The chain employs TRBV3-1 and TRBJ2-1; TCRdb gives TRBD2 as the D gene, but with no DNA this cannot be confirmed. This CDR3 has 14 amino acids. Germline CDR1 LGHDT, CDR2 YNNKEL (reference sequence). The CDR3 region is CASRLASGRGEQFF.

CDR3 residues: CSARVRISETQYF. The J gene is TRBJ2-5, the V gene TRBV20-1. Germline V gives CDR1 DFQATT, CDR2 SNEGSKA (reference sequence). The CDR3 length is 13 residues.

V gene TRBV3-1 combines with J gene TRBJ2-7. This CDR3 spans 13 amino acids. The germline CDR1 and CDR2 sequences are LGHDT and YNNKEL (reference sequence). CDR3 residues: CATEASGSYEQYF.

V usage is TRBV20-1 and J usage is TRBJ2-3; TCRdb indicates TRBD2, and absent DNA this call remains unverified. Germline assignment: CDR1 DFQATT and CDR2 SNEGSKA (reference sequence). CDR3 length equals 13 residues. The chain's CDR3 is CRGGKVSTDTQYF.

The chain recombines TRBV29-1 with TRBJ1-4; TCRdb calls TRBD1, which cannot be checked without DNA. The germline V gene has CDR1 SQVTM and CDR2 ANQGSEA. CDR3 length: 15 residues. This chain's CDR3 is CSVLRDRGGNEKLFF.

V and J are TRBV10-2 and TRBJ2-1. Looked up from germline, CDR1 is WSHSY and CDR2 is SAAADI. The CDR3 spans 13 residues. This chain's CDR3 is CASSEGTPVEQFF.

V and J are TRBV7-8 and TRBJ2-7; checking the TCRdb D call of TRBD2 is not possible without DNA. The CDR3 runs to 15 residues. Germline V lookup: CDR1 SGHVS, CDR2 FQNEAQ. CDR3 amino acids: CASSLVAGYTYEQYF.

The chain recombines TRBV29-1 with TRBJ1-1. This CDR3 has 14 residues. CDR1 is SQVTM and CDR2 is ANQGSEA in the germline V gene. The CDR3 spells CSVEEEGLNTEAFF.

This chain links TRBV12-3 or TRBV12-4 with TRBJ1-1; TCRdb's D call of TRBD1 is untestable without DNA. The CDR3 consists of 13 residues. CDR3 sequence reads: CASSSDSITEAFF.

The chain combines TRBV14 with TRBJ2-1; TCRdb proposes TRBD2, but this gene call is untestable without DNA. The germline V gene has CDR1 SGHDN and CDR2 FVKESK. The CDR3 contains 12 residues. CDR3 protein: CASSQALAEQFF.

The chain is built from TRBV20-1 and TRBJ2-2; the D call of TRBD2 rests on TCRdb alone, since no DNA is present to check it. The CDR3 has 19 residues. Per the germline V gene, CDR1 is DFQATT and CDR2 is SNEGSKA (reference sequence). The CDR3 here is CSARERTRPSGRAPGELFF.

The genes are TRBV7-9 and TRBJ1-5; absent DNA, TCRdb's TRBD1 call cannot be checked. This CDR3 has 14 residues. Germline CDR1 SEHNR, CDR2 FQNEAQ (reference sequence). The CDR3: CASSLAGGDQPQHF.

The chain combines TRBV4-2 with TRBJ2-7; TCRdb designates TRBD1, a call that cannot be tested without DNA. Germline V CDR1 and CDR2: LGHNA, YNFKEQ. The CDR3 has 16 residues. The CDR3 is CASSQVHGIESYEQYF.